This TCR beta chain was documented in a study of identical twins. MiXCR, run by TCRdb on the 5' RACE reads, gives a single entry per CDR3 protein. The table records around 490,000 distinct CDR3 sequences, approximately 15% of them present only once. As for this clonotype: The antigen is not known.

Whole-study findings and limits: Low generation-probability sequences were in excess among twin-shared out-of-frame alpha sequences. Models predicted too little out-of-frame TCR alpha sharing in monozygotic twins. For cord blood, abundant beta clonotypes had fewer insertions, unlike memory repertoires, which showed none.

This CDR3 is built from 14 residues. The V gene's germline CDR1 is SEHNR and CDR2 FQNEAQ (reference sequence). The V gene lost 5 bases and the J gene lost 6 bases, with 15 bases spanning the gap. The same data also contributed to another study, on yellow fever vaccine responses in identical twins.

Sequenced sample: CD4+ T cells sorted from blood. The source of this sequence is a woman aged 18-29 years in good health. This chain connects TRBV7-9 to TRBJ2-3; D uncertain. The CDR3 nucleotides are TGTGCCAGCAGCCTTCGGGCCGGCAGGGATACGCAGTATTTT. It yields the protein CASSLRAGRDTQYF.